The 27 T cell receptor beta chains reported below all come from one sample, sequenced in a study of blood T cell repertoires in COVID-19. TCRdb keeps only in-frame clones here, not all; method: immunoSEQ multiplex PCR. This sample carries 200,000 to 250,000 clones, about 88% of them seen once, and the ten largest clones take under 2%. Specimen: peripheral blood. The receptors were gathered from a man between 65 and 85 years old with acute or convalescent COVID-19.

For the CDR3, the DNA is TGCGCCAGCAGCTTGACCGGAGGGGGCTTTGAGACCCAGTACTTC. Encoded protein: CASSLTGGGFETQYF. The chain links TRBV5-1 to TRBJ2-5; TRBD1 is a possible D gene (7 bases). Trimming pared 1 base from V and 5 bases from J, leaving 15 bases between. This CDR3 comprises 15 residues. Germline loops: CDR1 SGHRS, CDR2 YFSETQ.

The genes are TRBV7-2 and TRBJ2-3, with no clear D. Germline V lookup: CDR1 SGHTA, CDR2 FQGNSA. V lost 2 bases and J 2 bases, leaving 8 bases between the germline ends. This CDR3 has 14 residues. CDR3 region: CASSLRGATDTQYF. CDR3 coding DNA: TGTGCCAGCAGCTTACGCGGAGCCACAGATACGCAGTATTTT.

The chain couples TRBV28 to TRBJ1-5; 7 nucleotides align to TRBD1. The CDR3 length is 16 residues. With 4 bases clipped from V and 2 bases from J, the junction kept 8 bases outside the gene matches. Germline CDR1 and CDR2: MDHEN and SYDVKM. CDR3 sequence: CASSSSSDRGNQPQHF. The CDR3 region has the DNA TGTGCCAGCAGTTCATCGTCCGACAGGGGCAATCAGCCCCAGCATTTT.

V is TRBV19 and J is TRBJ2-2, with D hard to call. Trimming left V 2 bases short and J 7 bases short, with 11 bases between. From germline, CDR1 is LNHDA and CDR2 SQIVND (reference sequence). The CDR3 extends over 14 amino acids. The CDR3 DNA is TGTGCCAGTAGTATATTTAGCTCCGGCGGGGAGCTGTTTTTT. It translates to CASSIFSSGGELFF.

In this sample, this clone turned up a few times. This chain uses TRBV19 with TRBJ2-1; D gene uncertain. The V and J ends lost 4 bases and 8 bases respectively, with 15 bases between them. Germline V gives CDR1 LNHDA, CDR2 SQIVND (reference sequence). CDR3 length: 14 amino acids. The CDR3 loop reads CASSNYRPEDEQFF. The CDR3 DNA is TGTGCCAGTAGTAACTACCGACCGGAAGATGAGCAGTTCTTC.

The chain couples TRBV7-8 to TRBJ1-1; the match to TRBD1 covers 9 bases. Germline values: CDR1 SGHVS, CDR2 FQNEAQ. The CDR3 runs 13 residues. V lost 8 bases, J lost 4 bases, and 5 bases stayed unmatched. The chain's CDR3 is CASGMTGGTEAFF. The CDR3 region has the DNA TGTGCCAGCGGAATGACAGGGGGCACTGAAGCTTTCTTT.

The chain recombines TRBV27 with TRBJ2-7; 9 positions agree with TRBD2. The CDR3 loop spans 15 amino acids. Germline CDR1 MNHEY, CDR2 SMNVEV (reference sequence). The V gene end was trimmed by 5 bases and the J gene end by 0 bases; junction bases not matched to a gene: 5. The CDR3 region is CASSRGLADSYEQYF. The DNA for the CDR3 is TGTGCCAGCAGTAGGGGACTAGCAGACTCCTACGAGCAGTACTTC.

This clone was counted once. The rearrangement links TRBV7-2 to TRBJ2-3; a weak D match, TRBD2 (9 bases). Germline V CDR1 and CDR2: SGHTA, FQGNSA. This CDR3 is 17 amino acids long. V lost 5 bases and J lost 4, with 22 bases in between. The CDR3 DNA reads TGTGCCAGCAGCCGGCGGGGGGGCAGGGGGCTCGCAGATACGCAGTATTTT. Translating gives CASSRRGGRGLADTQYF.

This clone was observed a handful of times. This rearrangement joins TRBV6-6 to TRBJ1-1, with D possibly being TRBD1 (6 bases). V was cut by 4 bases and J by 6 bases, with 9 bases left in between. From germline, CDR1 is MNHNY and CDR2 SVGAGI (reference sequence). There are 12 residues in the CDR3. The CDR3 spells CASSSDSPEAFF. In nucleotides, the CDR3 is TGTGCCAGCAGTTCGGACAGCCCTGAAGCTTTCTTT.

The chain's CDR3 is CASKQGNTDTQYF. DNA of the CDR3: TGTGCCAGCAAACAGGGGAACACAGATACGCAGTATTTT. V and J are TRBV27 and TRBJ2-3; 7 nucleotides line up with TRBD1. This CDR3 is 13 amino acids long. Germline assignment: CDR1 MNHEY and CDR2 SMNVEV (reference sequence). After removal of 7 bases from V and 2 bases from J, the junction contained 3 bases not matched to a gene.

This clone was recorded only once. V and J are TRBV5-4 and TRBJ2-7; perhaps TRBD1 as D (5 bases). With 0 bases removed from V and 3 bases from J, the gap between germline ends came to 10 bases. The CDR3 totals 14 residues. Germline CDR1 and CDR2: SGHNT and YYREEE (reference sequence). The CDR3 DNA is TGTGCCAGCAGCTTGGGGGGCATGATCTACGAGCAGTACTTC. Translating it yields CASSLGGMIYEQYF.

CDR3: CASSSRSTGVETQYF. Written as DNA, the CDR3 is TGCGCCAGCAGCTCAAGATCGACAGGGGTCGAGACCCAGTACTTC. The V gene is TRBV5-1, the J gene TRBJ2-5, with 8 bases lining up with TRBD1. Germline loops: CDR1 SGHRS, CDR2 YFSETQ. The CDR3 is made up of 15 amino acids. After removal of 3 bases from V and 5 bases from J, the junction contained 9 bases not matched to a gene.

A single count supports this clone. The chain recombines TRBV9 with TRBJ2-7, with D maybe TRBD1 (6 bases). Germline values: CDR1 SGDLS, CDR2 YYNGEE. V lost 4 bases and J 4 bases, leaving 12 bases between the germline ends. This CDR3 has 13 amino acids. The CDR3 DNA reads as TGTGCCAGCAGCCCACAACAGGGATACGAGCAGTACTTC. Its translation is CASSPQQGYEQYF.

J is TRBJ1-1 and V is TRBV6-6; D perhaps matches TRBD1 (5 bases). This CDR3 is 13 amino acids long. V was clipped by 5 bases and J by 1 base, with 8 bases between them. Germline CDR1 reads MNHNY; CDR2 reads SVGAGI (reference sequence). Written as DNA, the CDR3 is TGTGCCAGCAGTATCGGACAGAACACTGAAGCTTTCTTT. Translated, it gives CASSIGQNTEAFF.

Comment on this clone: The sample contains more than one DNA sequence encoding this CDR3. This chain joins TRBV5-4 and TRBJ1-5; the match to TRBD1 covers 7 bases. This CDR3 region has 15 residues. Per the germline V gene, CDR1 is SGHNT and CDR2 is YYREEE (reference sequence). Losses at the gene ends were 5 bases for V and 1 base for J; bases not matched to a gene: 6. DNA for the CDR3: TGTGCCAGCAGTATAGACAGGGAAAGCAATCAGCCCCAGCATTTT. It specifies CASSIDRESNQPQHF.

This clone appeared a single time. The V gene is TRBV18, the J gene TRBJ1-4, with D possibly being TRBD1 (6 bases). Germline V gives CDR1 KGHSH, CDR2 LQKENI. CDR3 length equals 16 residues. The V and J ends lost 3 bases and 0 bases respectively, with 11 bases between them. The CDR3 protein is CASSPNAGATNEKLFF. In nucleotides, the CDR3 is TGTGCCAGCTCACCGAACGCAGGGGCAACTAATGAAAAACTGTTTTTT.

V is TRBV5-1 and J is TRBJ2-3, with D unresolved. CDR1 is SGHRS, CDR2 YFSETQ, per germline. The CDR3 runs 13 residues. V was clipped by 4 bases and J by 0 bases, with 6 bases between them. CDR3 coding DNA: TGCGCCAGCAGCGGGCTGAGCACAGATACGCAGTATTTT. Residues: CASSGLSTDTQYF.

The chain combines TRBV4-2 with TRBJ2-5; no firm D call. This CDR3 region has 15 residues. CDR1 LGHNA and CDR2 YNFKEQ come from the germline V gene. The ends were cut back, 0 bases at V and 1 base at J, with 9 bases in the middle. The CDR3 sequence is CASSQDLVSQETQYF. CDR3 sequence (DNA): TGTGCCAGCAGCCAAGATCTGGTTAGCCAAGAGACCCAGTACTTC.

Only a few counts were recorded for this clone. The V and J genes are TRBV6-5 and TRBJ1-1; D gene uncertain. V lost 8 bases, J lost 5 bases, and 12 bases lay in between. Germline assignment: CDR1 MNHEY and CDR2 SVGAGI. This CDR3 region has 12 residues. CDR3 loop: CASGEGWTEAFF. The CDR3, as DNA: TGTGCCAGCGGCGAGGGATGGACTGAAGCTTTCTTT.

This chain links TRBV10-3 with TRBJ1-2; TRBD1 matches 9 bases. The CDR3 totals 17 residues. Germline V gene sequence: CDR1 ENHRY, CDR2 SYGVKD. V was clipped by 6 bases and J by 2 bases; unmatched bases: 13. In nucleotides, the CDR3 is TGTGCCATCAGCCCACAGGGGGCGGTCTCCGAAAACTATGGCTACACCTTC. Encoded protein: CAISPQGAVSENYGYTF.

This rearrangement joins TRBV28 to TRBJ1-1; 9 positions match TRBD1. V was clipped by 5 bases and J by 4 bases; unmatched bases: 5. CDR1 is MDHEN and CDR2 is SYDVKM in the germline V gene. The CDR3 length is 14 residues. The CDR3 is CASSTGGSSTEAFF. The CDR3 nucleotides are TGTGCCAGCAGTACAGGGGGCTCGAGCACTGAAGCTTTCTTT.

Here the CDR3 reads CASSRVTGGSYEQYF. The CDR3 DNA sequence: TGTGCCAGCAGTCGAGTTACAGGGGGCTCCTACGAGCAGTACTTC. This chain links TRBV27 with TRBJ2-7; 8 nucleotides match TRBD1. The CDR3 spans 15 residues. CDR1 is MNHEY, CDR2 SMNVEV, per germline (reference sequence). With 5 bases clipped from V and 0 bases from J, the junction kept 6 bases outside the gene matches.

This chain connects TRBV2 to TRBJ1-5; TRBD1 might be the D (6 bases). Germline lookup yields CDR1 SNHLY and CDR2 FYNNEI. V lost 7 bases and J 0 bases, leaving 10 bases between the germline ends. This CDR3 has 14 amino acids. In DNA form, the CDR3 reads TGTGCCAGCAATACCAGGGGTAGCAATCAGCCCCAGCATTTT. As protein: CASNTRGSNQPQHF.

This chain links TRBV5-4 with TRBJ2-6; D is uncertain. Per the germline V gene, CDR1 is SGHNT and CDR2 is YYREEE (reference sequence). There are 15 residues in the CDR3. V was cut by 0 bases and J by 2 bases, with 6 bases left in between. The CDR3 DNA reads TGTGCCAGCAGCTTGGTTCCAACTGGGGCCAACGTCCTGACTTTC. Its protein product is CASSLVPTGANVLTF.

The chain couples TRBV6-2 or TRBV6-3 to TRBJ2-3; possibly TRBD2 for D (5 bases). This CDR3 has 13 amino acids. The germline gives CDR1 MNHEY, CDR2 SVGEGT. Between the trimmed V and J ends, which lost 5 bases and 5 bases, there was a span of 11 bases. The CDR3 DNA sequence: TGTGCCAGCAGTACAAACCGGGGAGATACGCAGTATTTT. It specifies CASSTNRGDTQYF.

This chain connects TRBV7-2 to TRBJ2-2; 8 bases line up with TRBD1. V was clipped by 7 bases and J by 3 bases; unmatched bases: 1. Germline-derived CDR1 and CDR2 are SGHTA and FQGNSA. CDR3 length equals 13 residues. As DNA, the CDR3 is TGTGCCAGCAACAGGGGGTACACCGGGGAGCTGTTTTTT. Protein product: CASNRGYTGELFF. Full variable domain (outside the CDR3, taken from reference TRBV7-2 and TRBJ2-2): GAGVSQSPSNKVTEKGKDVELRCDPISGHTALYWYRQSLGQGLEFLIYFQGNSAPDKSGLPSDRFSAERTGGSVSTLTIQRTQQEDSAVYLCASNRGYTGELFFGEGSRLTVL.

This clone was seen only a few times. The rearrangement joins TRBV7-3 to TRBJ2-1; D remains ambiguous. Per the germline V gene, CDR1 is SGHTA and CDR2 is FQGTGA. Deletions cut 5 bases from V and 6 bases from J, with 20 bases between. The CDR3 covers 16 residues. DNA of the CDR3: TGTGCCAGCAGCCCACCCGGCCCCGAGGTAGGCAATGAGCAGTTCTTC. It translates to CASSPPGPEVGNEQFF.